The present TCR beta chain was sequenced within a study of CD8 T cells in ankylosing spondylitis. Each TCR beta library was made by quantitative 5'-RACE that incorporated molecular barcodes. TCRdb re-called the 5' RACE reads through MiXCR, storing one row per CDR3 protein. The sample records about 210,000 distinct CDR3 sequences, 7% to 8% being singletons. There are many counts of this clonotype. The target antigen is unknown. Germline CDR1 and CDR2: SEHNR and FQNEAQ (reference sequence). The CDR3 contains 15 residues. Trimming shortened V by 5 bases and J by 6 bases, and 19 bases separated the two germline ends. The study, taken as a whole, reports: Matched ankylosing spondylitis synovial fluid reportedly showed significant enrichment of disease-linked clones. What seemed typical of ankylosing spondylitis blood was a TCR beta motif built from several highly homologous variants. Earlier studies detected some motif variants in reactive arthritis synovial fluid and blood. CD8+ by phenotype, disease-linked clones were relatively rare in peripheral blood.

Source material: blood, either unsorted or a sorted T cell fraction (not recorded which). The receptor's source is a male donor with ankylosing spondylitis. The chain recombines TRBV7-9 with TRBJ1-2, with D maybe TRBD1 (5 bases). CDR3 in DNA: TGTGCCAGCAGCGTCATGCCCAGCCAGGGTGATGGCTACACCTTC. Translation gives CASSVMPSQGDGYTF.